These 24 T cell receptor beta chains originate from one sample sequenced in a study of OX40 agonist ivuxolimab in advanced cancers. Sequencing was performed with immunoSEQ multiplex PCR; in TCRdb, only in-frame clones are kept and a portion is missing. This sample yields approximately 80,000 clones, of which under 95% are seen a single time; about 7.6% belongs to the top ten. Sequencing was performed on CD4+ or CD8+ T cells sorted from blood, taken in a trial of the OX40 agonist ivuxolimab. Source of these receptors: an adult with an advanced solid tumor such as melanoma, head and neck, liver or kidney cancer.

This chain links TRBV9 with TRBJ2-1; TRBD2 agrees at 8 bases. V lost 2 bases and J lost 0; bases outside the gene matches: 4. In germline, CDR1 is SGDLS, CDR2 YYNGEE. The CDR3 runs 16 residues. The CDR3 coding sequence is TGTGCCAGCAGCGTGGCGGGGGGAAGCTCCTACAATGAGCAGTTCTTC. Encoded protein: CASSVAGGSSYNEQFF.

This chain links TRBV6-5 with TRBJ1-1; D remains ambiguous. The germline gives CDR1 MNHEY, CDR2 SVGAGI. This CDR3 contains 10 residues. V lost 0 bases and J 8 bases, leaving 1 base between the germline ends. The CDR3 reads CASSYSEAFF. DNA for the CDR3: TGTGCCAGCAGTTACTCGGAAGCTTTCTTT.

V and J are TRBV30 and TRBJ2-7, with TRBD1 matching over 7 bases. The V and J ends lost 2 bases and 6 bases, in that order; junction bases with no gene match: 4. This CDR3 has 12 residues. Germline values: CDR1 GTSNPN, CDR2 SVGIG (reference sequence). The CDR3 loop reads CAWSLDRAEQYF. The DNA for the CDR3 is TGTGCCTGGAGTCTCGACAGGGCCGAGCAGTACTTC.

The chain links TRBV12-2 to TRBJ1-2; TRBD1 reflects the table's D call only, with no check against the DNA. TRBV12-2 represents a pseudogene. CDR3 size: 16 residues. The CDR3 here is CASRQPTGTPLLGYTF. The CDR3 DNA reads TGTGCAAGTCGACAGCCGACAGGAACCCCCCTTCTAGGCTACACCTTC.

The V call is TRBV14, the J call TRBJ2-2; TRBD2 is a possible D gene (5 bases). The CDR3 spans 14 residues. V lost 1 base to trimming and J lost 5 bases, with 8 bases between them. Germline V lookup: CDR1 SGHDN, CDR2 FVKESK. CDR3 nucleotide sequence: TGTGCCAGCAGCCAAGGTCTAGCTACCGGGGAGCTGTTTTTT. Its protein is CASSQGLATGELFF. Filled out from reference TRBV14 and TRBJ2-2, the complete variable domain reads EAGVTQFPSHSVIEKGQTVTLRCDPISGHDNLYWYRRVMGKEIKFLLHFVKESKQDESGMPNNRFLAERTGGTYSTLKVQPAELEDSGVYFCASSQGLATGELFFGEGSRLTVL.

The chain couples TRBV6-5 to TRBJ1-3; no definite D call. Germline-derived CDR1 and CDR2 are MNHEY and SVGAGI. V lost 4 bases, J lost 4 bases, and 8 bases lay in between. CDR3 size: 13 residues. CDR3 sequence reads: CASSSFMGNTIYF. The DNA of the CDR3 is TGTGCCAGCAGTTCCTTCATGGGAAACACCATATATTTT.

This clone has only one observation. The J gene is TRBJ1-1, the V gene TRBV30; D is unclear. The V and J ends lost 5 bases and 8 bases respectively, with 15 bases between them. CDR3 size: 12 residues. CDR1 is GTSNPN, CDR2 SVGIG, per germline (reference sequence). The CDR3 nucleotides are TGTGCCTGGTGGGGAGGTGGCCCGGAAGCTTTCTTT. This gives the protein CAWWGGGPEAFF.

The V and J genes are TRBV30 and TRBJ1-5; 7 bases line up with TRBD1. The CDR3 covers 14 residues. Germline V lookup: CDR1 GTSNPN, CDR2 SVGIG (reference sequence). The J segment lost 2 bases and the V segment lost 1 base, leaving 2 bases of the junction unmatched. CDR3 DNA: TGTGCCTGGAGTGACGGACAGGGCAATCAGCCCCAGCATTTT. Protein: CAWSDGQGNQPQHF.

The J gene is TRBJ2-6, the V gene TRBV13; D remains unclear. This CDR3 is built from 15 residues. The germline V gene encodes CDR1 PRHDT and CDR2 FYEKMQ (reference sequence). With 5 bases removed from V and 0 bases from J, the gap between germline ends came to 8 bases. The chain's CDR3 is CASSPEISGANVLTF. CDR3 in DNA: TGTGCCAGCAGCCCGGAAATCTCTGGGGCCAACGTCCTGACTTTC.

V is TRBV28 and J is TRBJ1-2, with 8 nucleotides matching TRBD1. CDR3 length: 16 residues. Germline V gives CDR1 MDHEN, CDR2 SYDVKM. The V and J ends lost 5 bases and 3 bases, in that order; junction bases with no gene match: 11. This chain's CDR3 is CASSDARRQGHYGYTF. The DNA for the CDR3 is TGTGCCAGCAGTGATGCTAGGCGACAGGGGCACTATGGCTACACCTTC.

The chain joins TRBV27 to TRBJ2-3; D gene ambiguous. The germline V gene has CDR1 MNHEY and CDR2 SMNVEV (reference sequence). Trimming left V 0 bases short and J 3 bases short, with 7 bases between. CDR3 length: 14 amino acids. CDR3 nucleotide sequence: TGTGCCAGCAGTTTATCGGCCGGGACAGATACGCAGTATTTT. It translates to CASSLSAGTDTQYF.

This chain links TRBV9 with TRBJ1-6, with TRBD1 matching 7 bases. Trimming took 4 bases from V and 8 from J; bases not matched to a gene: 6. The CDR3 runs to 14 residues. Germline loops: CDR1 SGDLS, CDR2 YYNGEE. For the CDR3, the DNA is TGTGCCAGCAGCCCGCGGACAGGTCATTCACCCCTCCACTTT. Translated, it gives CASSPRTGHSPLHF. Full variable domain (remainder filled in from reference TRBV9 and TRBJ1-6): DSGVTQTPKHLITATGQRVTLRCSPRSGDLSVYWYQQSLDQGLQFLIQYYNGEERAKGNILERFSAQQFPDLHSELNLSSLELGDSALYFCASSPRTGHSPLHFGNGTRLTVT.

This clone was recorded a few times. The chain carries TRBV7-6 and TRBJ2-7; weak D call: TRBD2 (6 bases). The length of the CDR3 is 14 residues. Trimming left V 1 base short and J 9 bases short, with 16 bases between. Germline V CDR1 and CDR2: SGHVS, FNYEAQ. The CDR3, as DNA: TGTGCCAGCAGCTTAGAGGCGGGGAAATGCGGGCAGTACTTC. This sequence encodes CASSLEAGKCGQYF.

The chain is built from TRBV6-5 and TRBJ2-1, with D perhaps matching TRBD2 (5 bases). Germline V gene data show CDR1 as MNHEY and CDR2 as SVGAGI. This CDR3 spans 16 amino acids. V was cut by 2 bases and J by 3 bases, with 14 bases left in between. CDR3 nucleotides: TGTGCCAGCAGTTACCGGGGAGCGGAGCACTACAATGAGCAGTTCTTC. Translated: CASSYRGAEHYNEQFF.

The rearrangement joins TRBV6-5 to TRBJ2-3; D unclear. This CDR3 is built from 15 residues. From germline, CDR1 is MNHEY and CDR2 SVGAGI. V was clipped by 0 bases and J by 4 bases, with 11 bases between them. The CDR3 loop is CASSYSILHADTQYF. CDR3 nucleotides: TGTGCCAGCAGTTACTCGATTCTACACGCAGATACGCAGTATTTT.

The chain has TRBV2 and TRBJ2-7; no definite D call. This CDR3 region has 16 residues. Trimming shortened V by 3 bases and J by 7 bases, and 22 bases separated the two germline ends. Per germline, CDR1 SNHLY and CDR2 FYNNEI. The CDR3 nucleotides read TGTGCCAGCAGTGACGAACTCTCAACCCCTCTGGGGGAGCAGTACGTC. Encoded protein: CASSDELSTPLGEQYV.

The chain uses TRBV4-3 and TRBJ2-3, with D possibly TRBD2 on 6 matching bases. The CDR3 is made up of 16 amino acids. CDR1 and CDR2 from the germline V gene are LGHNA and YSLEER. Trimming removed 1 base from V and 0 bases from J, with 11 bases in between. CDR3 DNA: TGCGCCAGCAGCCAAGCAGTAGCGGCGAGCACAGATACGCAGTATTTT. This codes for CASSQAVAASTDTQYF.

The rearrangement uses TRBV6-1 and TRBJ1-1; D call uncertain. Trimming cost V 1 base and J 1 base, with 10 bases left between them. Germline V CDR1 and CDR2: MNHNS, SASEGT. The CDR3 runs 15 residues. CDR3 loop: CASSEDSDWNTEAFF. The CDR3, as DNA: TGTGCCAGCAGTGAAGACAGCGACTGGAACACTGAAGCTTTCTTT.

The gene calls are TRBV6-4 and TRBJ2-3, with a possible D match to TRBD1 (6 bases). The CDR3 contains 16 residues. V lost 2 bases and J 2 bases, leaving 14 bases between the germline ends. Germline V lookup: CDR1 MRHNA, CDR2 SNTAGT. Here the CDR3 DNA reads TGTGCCAGCAGTGACACGACACAGGGAAACACAGATACGCAGTATTTT. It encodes CASSDTTQGNTDTQYF.

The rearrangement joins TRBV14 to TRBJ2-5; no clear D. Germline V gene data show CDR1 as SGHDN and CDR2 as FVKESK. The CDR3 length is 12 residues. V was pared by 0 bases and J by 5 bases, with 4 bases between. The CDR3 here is CASSQEWETQYF. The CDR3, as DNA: TGTGCCAGCAGCCAAGAATGGGAGACCCAGTACTTC.

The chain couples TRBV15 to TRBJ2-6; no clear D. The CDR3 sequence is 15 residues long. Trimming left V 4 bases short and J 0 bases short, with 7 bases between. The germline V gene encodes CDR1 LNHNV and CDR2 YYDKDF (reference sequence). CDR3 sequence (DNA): TGTGCCACCAGCACCAGGAGCTCTGGGGCCAACGTCCTGACTTTC. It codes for CATSTRSSGANVLTF.

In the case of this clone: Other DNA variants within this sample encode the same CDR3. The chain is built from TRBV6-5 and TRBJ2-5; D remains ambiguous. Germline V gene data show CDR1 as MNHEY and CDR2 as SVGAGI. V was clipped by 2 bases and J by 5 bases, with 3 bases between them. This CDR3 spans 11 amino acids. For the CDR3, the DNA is TGTGCCAGCAGTTACGGGGAGACCCAGTACTTC. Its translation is CASSYGETQYF.

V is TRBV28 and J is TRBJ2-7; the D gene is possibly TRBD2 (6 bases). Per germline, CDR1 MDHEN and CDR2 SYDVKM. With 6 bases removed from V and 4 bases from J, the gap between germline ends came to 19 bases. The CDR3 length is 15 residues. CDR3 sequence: CASSETRGNKYEQYF. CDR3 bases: TGTGCCAGCAGCGAAACGCGGGGAAACAAATACGAGCAGTACTTC.

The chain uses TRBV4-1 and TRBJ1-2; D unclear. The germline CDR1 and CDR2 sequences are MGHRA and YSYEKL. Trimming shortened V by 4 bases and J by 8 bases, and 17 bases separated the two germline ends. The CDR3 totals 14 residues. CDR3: CASSPRWEGDGYTF. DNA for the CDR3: TGCGCCAGCAGCCCCCGGTGGGAGGGAGACGGCTACACCTTC.